A selection of T cell receptor beta chains follows, all from one sample in a study of blood T cell repertoires in COVID-19. Assay: immunoSEQ multiplex PCR; the TCRdb copy retains only in-frame clones and omits some. The sample lists under 200,000 clones, approximately 91% occurring once. The source material was peripheral blood. The receptors were gathered from a man aged 18 to 30 with acute or convalescent COVID-19. Both conserved end residues are part of each CDR3. D genes are given only for firm matches. Only some rows state a clone size, as once, few, many or a class for expanded clones.

V: TRBV9; J: TRBJ1-2; D: TRBD1; size: .; CDR3: CASSTGDRGDYGYTF; DNA: TGTGCCAGCAGCACAGGGGACAGGGGTGACTATGGCTACACCTTC
V: TRBV2; J: TRBJ2-1; D: TRBD2; size: once; CDR3: CASMGGVSYNEQFF; DNA: TGTGCCAGCATGGGGGGGGTCTCCTACAATGAGCAGTTCTTC
V: TRBV5-1; J: TRBJ2-6; D: .; size: .; CDR3: CASSSLDSGANVLTF; DNA: TGCGCCAGCAGCAGCCTCGACTCTGGGGCCAACGTCCTGACTTTC
V: TRBV6-5; J: TRBJ2-7; D: TRBD1; size: .; CDR3: CASTGDRYLYEQYF; DNA: TGTGCCAGCACAGGGGACAGGTACCTTTACGAGCAGTACTTC
V: TRBV3-1/TRBV3-2; J: TRBJ2-1; D: .; size: .; CDR3: CASSQGQETSSYNEQFF; DNA: TGTGCCAGCAGCCAAGGACAGGAGACGAGCTCCTACAATGAGCAGTTCTTC
V: TRBV6-1; J: TRBJ2-7; D: TRBD2; size: .; CDR3: CASRYGTTYEQYF; DNA: TGTGCCAGCAGGTACGGGACTACCTACGAGCAGTACTTC
V: TRBV14; J: TRBJ1-3; D: TRBD1; size: once; CDR3: CASTPGGGNTIYF; DNA: TGTGCCAGCACCCCAGGGGGTGGAAACACCATATATTTT
V: TRBV11-2; J: TRBJ2-7; D: .; size: .; CDR3: CASSFFTLGNEQYF; DNA: TGTGCCAGCAGCTTTTTCACGCTAGGTAACGAGCAGTACTTC
V: TRBV9; J: TRBJ1-2; D: TRBD1; size: .; CDR3: CASSVAQGATNYGYTF; DNA: TGTGCCAGCAGCGTAGCTCAGGGGGCTACTAACTATGGCTACACCTTC
V: TRBV5-4; J: TRBJ1-6; D: TRBD1; size: once; CDR3: CASSPAGTGWDSPLHF; DNA: TGTGCCAGCAGCCCGGCCGGGACAGGGTGGGATTCACCCCTCCACTTT
V: TRBV30; J: TRBJ1-5; D: TRBD1; size: .; CDR3: CAWSTGTGVRQPQHF; DNA: TGTGCCTGGAGTACCGGAACAGGGGTCCGCCAGCCCCAGCATTTT
V: TRBV7-9; J: TRBJ1-6; D: .; size: .; CDR3: CASSFTGIGSPLHF; DNA: TGTGCCAGCAGCTTCACAGGGATTGGCTCACCCCTCCACTTT
V: TRBV6-1; J: TRBJ1-2; D: TRBD1; size: .; CDR3: CASSDPNRGPNYGYTF; DNA: TGTGCCAGCAGTGATCCCAACAGGGGACCAAACTATGGCTACACCTTC
V: TRBV7-9; J: TRBJ1-1; D: .; size: .; CDR3: CASSLQEGTEAFF; DNA: TGTGCCAGCAGCTTGCAGGAAGGAACTGAAGCTTTCTTT
V: TRBV6-5; J: TRBJ1-5; D: TRBD1; size: .; CDR3: CASRPNDRVPQHF; DNA: TGTGCCAGCAGACCTAATGACAGGGTGCCCCAGCATTTT
V: TRBV21-1; J: TRBJ2-1; D: .; size: .; CDR3: CASIPRRGGKVYYEQFF; DNA: TGTGCCAGCATCCCACGACGCGGGGGGAAGGTTTATTATGAGCAGTTCTTC
V: TRBV5-1; J: TRBJ2-7; D: TRBD2; size: .; CDR3: CASSGRWLADDYEQYF; DNA: TGCGCCAGCAGTGGCCGGTGGCTAGCGGACGACTACGAGCAGTACTTC
V: TRBV6-5; J: TRBJ1-2; D: .; size: .; CDR3: CASNSQGIPNYGYTF; DNA: TGTGCCAGCAACTCACAGGGAATCCCTAACTATGGCTACACCTTC
V: TRBV2; J: TRBJ2-1; D: TRBD1; size: .; CDR3: CASSFRGRDEQFF; DNA: TGTGCCAGCAGTTTCAGGGGGCGGGATGAGCAGTTCTTC
V: TRBV7-9; J: TRBJ2-7; D: TRBD1; size: .; CDR3: CASSRGRDSSYEQYF; DNA: TGTGCCAGCAGCCGAGGACGGGACAGCTCCTACGAGCAGTACTTC
V: TRBV7-2; J: TRBJ1-1; D: .; size: .; CDR3: CASSLRQVVAEAFF; DNA: TGTGCCAGCAGCTTAAGGCAGGTAGTTGCTGAAGCTTTCTTT
V: TRBV4-1; J: TRBJ2-7; D: TRBD1; size: .; CDR3: CASSQELGQGTVYEQYF; DNA: TGCGCCAGCAGCCAAGAACTGGGACAGGGGACTGTATACGAGCAGTACTTC
V: TRBV5-6; J: TRBJ1-2; D: TRBD1; size: .; CDR3: CASSLLDRGFPGYGYTF; DNA: TGTGCCAGCAGCTTATTGGACAGGGGGTTTCCGGGCTATGGCTACACCTTC
V: TRBV27; J: TRBJ1-2; D: .; size: .; CDR3: CATRDLFQGKGGYTF; DNA: TGTGCCACCCGAGATCTGTTCCAGGGTAAGGGTGGCTACACCTTC
V: TRBV5-1; J: TRBJ2-1; D: TRBD2; size: .; CDR3: CASSAGTSGDYNEQFF; DNA: TGCGCCAGCAGCGCCGGGACTAGCGGGGATTACAATGAGCAGTTCTTC
V: TRBV5-1; J: TRBJ2-7; D: .; size: once; CDR3: CASSPGQGQLSYEQYF; DNA: TGCGCCAGCAGCCCGGGGCAGGGGCAGCTATCCTACGAGCAGTACTTC
V: TRBV3-1/TRBV3-2; J: TRBJ2-2; D: .; size: .; CDR3: CASSHGGELFF; DNA: TGTGCCAGCAGCCACGGCGGGGAGCTGTTTTTT
V: TRBV6-5; J: TRBJ1-1; D: .; size: .; CDR3: CASSRTEDPNTEAFF; DNA: TGTGCCAGCAGTCGAACGGAGGATCCTAACACTGAAGCTTTCTTT
V: TRBV20-1; J: TRBJ2-7; D: .; size: .; CDR3: CSARADEQYF; DNA: TGCAGTGCCCGAGCCGACGAGCAGTACTTC
V: TRBV11-2; J: TRBJ1-2; D: .; size: .; CDR3: CASSLDLAVANYGYTF; DNA: TGTGCCAGCAGCTTAGATTTGGCGGTAGCTAACTATGGCTACACCTTC
V: TRBV9; J: TRBJ1-2; D: .; size: .; CDR3: CASSQNLGGYGYTF; DNA: TGTGCCAGCAGTCAAAACCTAGGAGGCTATGGCTACACCTTC